Listed below are T cell receptor beta chains from one sample, sequenced in a study of regulatory T cells in long-lasting Graves disease. MiXCR, run by TCRdb on the multiplex PCR reads, gives a single entry per CDR3 protein. The sample lists roughly 500,000 distinct CDR3 sequences; approximately 15% were seen once. This sample was also put to use in a study of T cells in Graves' hyperthyroidism and ophthalmopathy.

The sample here was peripheral blood mononuclear cells (PBMCs), taken at new diagnosis, from a patient treated with antithyroid drugs. The receptor set was obtained from a man aged 25 to 40 with Graves disease. Each CDR3 is given with its conserved first and last residue. Each record gives: J gene, V gene, CDR3 protein.

j_call: TRBJ2-7
v_call: TRBV7-8
cdr3_aa: CASSEGRARDEQYF

j_call: TRBJ1-2
v_call: TRBV7-2
cdr3_aa: CASSPRQATSLYGYTF

j_call: TRBJ2-3
v_call: TRBV11-2
cdr3_aa: CASSFPRRKRYF

j_call: TRBJ2-7
v_call: TRBV7-2
cdr3_aa: CASSPTGTSGEGQYF

j_call: TRBJ1-2
v_call: TRBV14
cdr3_aa: CASSLYRGTNYGCTF

j_call: TRBJ2-2
v_call: TRBV2
cdr3_aa: CASREMGNTGELFF

j_call: TRBJ1-6
v_call: TRBV12-3/TRBV12-4
cdr3_aa: CASSPGTGGFSPLHF

j_call: TRBJ2-7
v_call: TRBV3-1
cdr3_aa: CASSGVREQYF

j_call: TRBJ2-2
v_call: TRBV20-1
cdr3_aa: CSSLGLTGELFF

j_call: TRBJ2-1
v_call: TRBV7-2
cdr3_aa: CASSLVSGGALNEQFF

j_call: TRBJ2-1
v_call: TRBV19
cdr3_aa: CASSIWGADEQFF

j_call: TRBJ2-3
v_call: TRBV30
cdr3_aa: CAWRRSGGHYTDTQYF

j_call: TRBJ1-6
v_call: TRBV12-3/TRBV12-4
cdr3_aa: CASSAIRGLNSPLHF

j_call: TRBJ2-1
v_call: TRBV5-1
cdr3_aa: CASSLVDNEQFF

j_call: TRBJ2-6
v_call: TRBV6-1
cdr3_aa: CASSVTGPGANVLTF

j_call: TRBJ1-2
v_call: TRBV7-3
cdr3_aa: CASSSDAPERYTF

j_call: TRBJ2-1
v_call: TRBV2
cdr3_aa: CASIIYNEQFF

j_call: TRBJ2-1
v_call: TRBV6-2/TRBV6-3
cdr3_aa: CASRTSGAYNEQFF

j_call: TRBJ2-3
v_call: TRBV27
cdr3_aa: CASSFSSGSSDTQYF

j_call: TRBJ2-2
v_call: TRBV18
cdr3_aa: CASSPAGSQANTGELFF

j_call: TRBJ1-2
v_call: TRBV29-1
cdr3_aa: CSAPRTGPLYGYTF

j_call: TRBJ2-3
v_call: TRBV12-3/TRBV12-4
cdr3_aa: CASSPWTGGTDTQYF

j_call: -
v_call: TRBV20-1
cdr3_aa: CSAGGQGGLPQYF

j_call: TRBJ2-3
v_call: TRBV12-3/TRBV12-4
cdr3_aa: CASSLGGQGSNTQYF

j_call: TRBJ1-5
v_call: TRBV6-5
cdr3_aa: CASSFAEVFNQPQHF

j_call: TRBJ2-2
v_call: TRBV28
cdr3_aa: CASSLPPVDPGELFF

j_call: TRBJ1-6
v_call: TRBV5-1
cdr3_aa: CASSLGQGSSPLHF

j_call: TRBJ1-5
v_call: TRBV19
cdr3_aa: CASSIERGRGQPQHF

j_call: TRBJ2-1
v_call: TRBV7-9
cdr3_aa: CASSGPRGRNEQFF

j_call: TRBJ2-5
v_call: TRBV5-6
cdr3_aa: CASSPGQGGYQETQYF

j_call: TRBJ1-5
v_call: TRBV27
cdr3_aa: CASKDKGDDWHF

j_call: TRBJ1-5
v_call: TRBV27
cdr3_aa: CASSSAGLNQPQHF

j_call: TRBJ2-1
v_call: TRBV10-3
cdr3_aa: CAISESSGRDYNEQFF

j_call: TRBJ1-5
v_call: TRBV5-1
cdr3_aa: CASSSTGGQPQHF

j_call: TRBJ2-7
v_call: TRBV7-9
cdr3_aa: CASSFLAGGPSYEQYF

j_call: TRBJ2-5
v_call: TRBV12-3/TRBV12-4
cdr3_aa: CASSLSRGKETQYF

j_call: TRBJ2-2
v_call: TRBV19
cdr3_aa: CASSLGDGGSWAGELFF

j_call: TRBJ1-3
v_call: TRBV29-1
cdr3_aa: CSVTAGGGNTIYF

j_call: TRBJ2-7
v_call: TRBV20-1
cdr3_aa: CSARGTSGSTLYEQYF

j_call: TRBJ2-3
v_call: TRBV7-2
cdr3_aa: CASSLGPTSGRFGTQYF